These 28 T cell receptor beta chains came from one sample sequenced in a study of breast tumors, draining lymph nodes, adjacent tissues. TCRdb called the multiplex PCR reads again in MiXCR, with one record for every CDR3 protein. This table has 20,000 to 25,000 distinct CDR3 sequences, 45% to 75% appearing once. Source material: breast tumor tissue. The receptors derive from a female donor with breast cancer. Some clones in this sample may be carry-over from other donors' samples.

The table lists this clonotype with many counts. Since a much larger clone is just one base distant, this may be a read error. This sequence joins TRBV20-1 and TRBJ2-7; 9 nucleotides match TRBD1. V lost 3 bases and J lost 6; bases outside the gene matches: 9. CDR1 DFQATT and CDR2 SNEGSKA come from the germline V gene (reference sequence). The CDR3 is made up of 14 amino acids. The CDR3 DNA reads TGCAGTGCTAGTGTGGGACAGGGAGCCTCCGAGCAGTACTTC. As protein: CSASVGQGASEQYF.

The chain couples TRBV5-4 to TRBJ2-5; 10 bases fit TRBD2. Germline values: CDR1 SGHNT, CDR2 YYREEE (reference sequence). This CDR3 has 15 residues. J lost 1 base, V lost 0 bases, and 0 bases had no gene match. The CDR3 DNA sequence: TGTGCCAGCAGCTTGGTAGCGGGGGGCCAAGAGACCCAGTACTTC. Amino acid sequence: CASSLVAGGQETQYF.

This clonotype came up a few times. The chain joins TRBV7-9 to TRBJ1-2, with 11 positions matching TRBD1. The V gene end was trimmed by 5 bases and the J gene end by 4 bases; junction bases not matched to a gene: 3. The CDR3 is 14 residues long. Per germline, CDR1 SEHNR and CDR2 FQNEAQ (reference sequence). In nucleotides, the CDR3 is TGTGCCAGCAGCCGGACAGGGGGCTCCTATGGCTACACCTTC. It translates to CASSRTGGSYGYTF.

Ten or more counts support this clonotype. V usage is TRBV7-9 and J usage is TRBJ2-2; D remains ambiguous. The CDR3 totals 16 residues. V was shortened by 1 base and J by 0 bases, with 9 bases between the two germline ends. CDR1 and CDR2 from the germline V gene are SEHNR and FQNEAQ (reference sequence). This CDR3 reads CASSLGLSPNTGELFF. DNA for the CDR3: TGTGCCAGCAGCTTAGGTCTCAGCCCGAACACCGGGGAGCTGTTTTTT.

This clonotype was seen at least ten times. The V call is TRBV5-8, the J call TRBJ2-1, with 10 bases identical to TRBD2. V shed 0 bases and J 1 base; nucleotides not matched to a gene: 1. The CDR3 contains 16 residues. Germline CDR1 and CDR2: SGHTS and YDEGEE. The CDR3 sequence is CASSLASGGSYNEQFF. The CDR3 bases are TGTGCCAGCAGCTTGGCTAGCGGGGGATCCTACAATGAGCAGTTCTTC.

The chain has TRBV10-3 and TRBJ2-1; 9 positions match TRBD2. CDR1 is ENHRY, CDR2 SYGVKD, per germline. The trim removed 2 bases at V and 10 bases at J, leaving 15 bases unmatched. The CDR3 extends over 17 amino acids. CDR3 DNA: TGTGCCATCAGTGAGCCACGCGGGGGGGCGAACACCGGGGAGCAGTTCTTC. Translation gives CAISEPRGGANTGEQFF.

This clonotype was observed many times. V is TRBV4-1 and J is TRBJ1-1; no reliable D call. The CDR3 length is 13 residues. The V end was cut by 4 bases, the J end by 5 bases, with 11 bases between. Per the germline V gene, CDR1 is MGHRA and CDR2 is YSYEKL. The CDR3 DNA sequence: TGCGCCAGCAGCCTCGGTTGGGGAACTGAAGCTTTCTTT. Its translation: CASSLGWGTEAFF.

This clonotype was recorded a few times. This CDR3 is CASSPTGGSDEQYF. CDR3 bases: TGTGCCAGCAGCCCGACAGGGGGCAGCGACGAGCAGTACTTC. The gene calls are TRBV7-9 and TRBJ2-7, with 10 bases aligning to TRBD1. The germline gives CDR1 SEHNR, CDR2 FQNEAQ (reference sequence). With V trimmed by 5 bases and J by 5 bases, 6 bases remained unmatched. The CDR3 sequence is 14 residues long. Filled out from reference TRBV7-9 and TRBJ2-7, the complete variable domain reads DTGVSQNPRHKITKRGQNVTFRCDPISEHNRLYWYRQTLGQGPEFLTYFQNEAQLEKSRLLSDRFSAERPKGSFSTLEIQRTEQGDSAMYLCASSPTGGSDEQYFGPGTRLTVT.

This clonotype was seen repeatedly, ten times or more. V and J are TRBV19 and TRBJ2-1; the match to TRBD2 covers 10 bases. The junction had 12 bases not matched to a gene; V was cut back by 5 bases and J by 2 bases. The CDR3 length is 18 residues. Germline CDR1 is LNHDA and CDR2 is SQIVND (reference sequence). Written as DNA, the CDR3 is TGTGCCAGTAGTGCAACACGGACTAGCGGCTACCCCTACAATGAGCAGTTCTTC. Translation: CASSATRTSGYPYNEQFF. The whole variable domain, remainder taken from reference TRBV19 and TRBJ2-1, is DGGITQSPKYLFRKEGQNVTLSCEQNLNHDAMYWYRQDPGQGLRLIYYSQIVNDFQKGDIAEGYSVSREKKESFPLTVTSAQKNPTAFYLCASSATRTSGYPYNEQFFGPGTRLTVL.

J is TRBJ2-1 and V is TRBV29-1; 7 bases fit TRBD1. The J segment lost 5 bases and the V segment lost 4 bases, leaving 5 bases of the junction unmatched. The CDR3 totals 13 residues. Germline CDR1 reads SQVTM; CDR2 reads ANQGSEA. The CDR3 here is CSVGGTVNNEQFF. CDR3 DNA sequence: TGCAGCGTTGGGGGGACAGTTAACAATGAGCAGTTCTTC.

This clonotype is a singleton in its sample. J is TRBJ2-1 and V is TRBV6-2 or TRBV6-3, with TRBD1 identical over 12 bases. This CDR3 is built from 14 residues. In germline, CDR1 is MNHEY, CDR2 SVGEGT. V lost 10 bases, J lost 10 bases, and 11 bases stayed unmatched. CDR3 loop: CATARGQGAEEQFF. In DNA form, the CDR3 reads TGTGCCACCGCTCGGGGACAGGGGGCTGAGGAGCAGTTCTTC.

This clonotype ranks as medium-sized. The chain carries TRBV6-5 and TRBJ1-2; D is uncertain. Germline CDR1 and CDR2: MNHEY and SVGAGI. V lost 5 bases, J lost 0 bases, and 13 bases lay in between. The CDR3 extends over 15 amino acids. The CDR3 DNA reads as TGTGCCAGCAGTCGGGATCCCACAACTAACTATGGCTACACCTTC. This translates into CASSRDPTTNYGYTF.

V and J are TRBV12-3 or TRBV12-4 and TRBJ2-1, with D perhaps TRBD1 (5 bases). V was shortened by 7 bases and J by 6 bases, with 13 bases between the two germline ends. This CDR3 is built from 13 residues. CDR3 sequence (DNA): TGTGCCAGCACCGTGGGGCAGATCAATGAGCAGTTCTTC. It yields the protein CASTVGQINEQFF.

This clonotype was detected many times. The chain is built from TRBV30 and TRBJ1-2; D ambiguous. Germline CDR1 GTSNPN, CDR2 SVGIG (reference sequence). V dropped 2 bases and J dropped 2 bases, with 15 bases sitting between them. This CDR3 has 15 amino acids. In nucleotides, the CDR3 is TGTGCCTGGAGTCCTACTTCACTAGGGAACTATGGCTACACCTTC. Translating it yields CAWSPTSLGNYGYTF.

This clonotype showed up many times. The chain couples TRBV2 to TRBJ1-1, with a weak D call TRBD1 (5 bases). Germline CDR1 reads SNHLY; CDR2 reads FYNNEI. The ends were cut back, 6 bases at V and 3 bases at J, with 11 bases in the middle. The CDR3 totals 13 residues. Here the CDR3 reads CASRDQGYTEAFF. CDR3 coding DNA: TGTGCCAGCAGGGATCAGGGATACACTGAAGCTTTCTTT.

This clonotype has a count of ten or more. The chain carries TRBV7-8 and TRBJ2-5; D perhaps matches TRBD1 (5 bases). CDR3 length: 14 amino acids. The V gene's germline CDR1 is SGHVS and CDR2 FQNEAQ. With 5 bases removed from V and 2 bases from J, the gap between germline ends came to 12 bases. CDR3 sequence: CASSLGHIQETQYF. CDR3 in DNA: TGTGCCAGCAGCCTCGGACACATTCAAGAGACCCAGTACTTC.

The chain carries TRBV13 and TRBJ2-7, with D perhaps matching TRBD1 or TRBD2 (6 bases each). The V gene lost 5 bases and the J gene lost 0 bases, with 11 bases spanning the gap. This CDR3 is built from 14 residues. The V gene's germline CDR1 is PRHDT and CDR2 FYEKMQ (reference sequence). CDR3 sequence: CASSPWGASYEQYF. The CDR3 bases are TGTGCCAGCAGCCCCTGGGGGGCCTCCTACGAGCAGTACTTC.

J is TRBJ1-2 and V is TRBV18, with 9 positions matching TRBD1. V shed 4 bases, J shed 7 bases, and the junction held 7 bases outside the gene matches. The length of the CDR3 is 14 residues. Germline assignment: CDR1 KGHSH and CDR2 LQKENI. CDR3 in DNA: TGTGCCAGCTCACTTGCCGGGACAGGGCCTGGCTACACCTTC. It translates to CASSLAGTGPGYTF.

There are a few counts of this clonotype. The chain couples TRBV9 to TRBJ2-7; D unclear. CDR3 length: 11 residues. CDR1 SGDLS and CDR2 YYNGEE come from the germline V gene. Trimming left V 4 bases short and J 7 bases short, with 9 bases between. CDR3 protein: CASSLGEEQYF. CDR3 DNA: TGTGCCAGCAGCCTAGGAGAGGAGCAGTACTTC.

About this clonotype: The junction departs from the called germline gene at one end, perhaps through a read error. This chain connects TRBV27 to TRBJ1-2; 9 bases align to TRBD1. The CDR3 runs to 13 residues. The germline V gene encodes CDR1 MNHEY and CDR2 SMNVEV (reference sequence). This CDR3 is CASSFLTGGELYF. CDR3 DNA sequence: TGTGCCAGCAGTTTCCTGACAGGGGGGGAACTCTACTTC.

Judged by abundance, this clonotype is medium-sized. The chain employs TRBV6-4 and TRBJ2-1; 11 nucleotides agree with TRBD1. The CDR3 is 14 residues long. From germline, CDR1 is MRHNA and CDR2 SNTAGT. The J segment lost 6 bases and the V segment lost 2 bases, leaving 0 bases of the junction unmatched. The CDR3 DNA reads as TGTGCCAGCAGTGACGGGACAGGGGGCAATGAGCAGTTCTTC. Translation: CASSDGTGGNEQFF.

This chain connects TRBV11-2 to TRBJ2-3; tentative D call: TRBD2 (5 bases). The germline V and J ends were trimmed by 5 bases and 6 bases, with 15 bases remaining between them. The CDR3 length is 14 residues. Germline V gene lookup returns CDR1 SGHAT and CDR2 FQNNGV. CDR3 coding DNA: TGTGCCAGCAGCCAAGGAGGCGGGCAGGATACGCAGTATTTT. Translation gives CASSQGGGQDTQYF.

By its share, this clonotype is medium-sized. The genes are TRBV28 and TRBJ2-7, with D possibly matching TRBD2 (6 bases). This CDR3 region has 13 residues. Trimming removed 1 base from V and 2 bases from J, with 6 bases in between. Per germline, CDR1 MDHEN and CDR2 SYDVKM. The chain's CDR3 is CASSLSGAYEQYF. The CDR3 DNA reads as TGTGCCAGCAGTTTATCGGGGGCCTACGAGCAGTACTTC.

In its sample, this clonotype was seen many times. A much larger clone lies one base from this, so it may be a read error. The chain is built from TRBV20-1 and TRBJ1-2; TRBD1 aligns across 7 bases. The CDR3 has 13 amino acids. Germline V lookup: CDR1 DFQATT, CDR2 SNEGSKA (reference sequence). The CDR3 DNA is TGCAGTGCTAGGGGGGACAGAGACTATGCCTACACCTTC. Protein: CSARGDRDYAYTF.

The gene calls are TRBV7-9 and TRBJ2-1; D might be TRBD2 (7 bases). Per the germline V gene, CDR1 is SEHNR and CDR2 is FQNEAQ (reference sequence). This CDR3 is 14 amino acids long. The V gene lost 5 bases and the J gene lost 9 bases, with 17 bases spanning the gap. CDR3 sequence reads: CASSLGDRGAEQFF. The CDR3 bases are TGTGCCAGCAGCCTAGGCGACCGGGGGGCTGAGCAGTTCTTC.

V and J are TRBV19 and TRBJ2-5; D is undetermined. The CDR3 consists of 13 residues. Trimming shortened V by 3 bases and J by 2 bases, and 7 bases separated the two germline ends. Germline CDR1 LNHDA, CDR2 SQIVND (reference sequence). CDR3 sequence: CASSIGLQETQYF. For the CDR3, the DNA is TGTGCCAGTAGTATTGGCCTTCAAGAGACCCAGTACTTC.

In the case of this clonotype: The missing conserved phenylalanine or tryptophan at the end of this CDR3 makes a read error likely. The chain joins TRBV7-9 to TRBJ1-6, with D perhaps TRBD1 (5 bases). This CDR3 region has 14 residues. Germline CDR1 is SEHNR and CDR2 is FQNEAQ (reference sequence). Trimming removed 5 bases from V and 9 bases from J, with 14 bases in between. The DNA for the CDR3 is TGTGCCAGCAGCCCCCAGGGTGACGGTTCACCCCTCCACCTT. This translates into CASSPQGDGSPLHL.

At least ten counts were recorded for this clonotype. The V gene is TRBV4-1, the J gene TRBJ2-3; D may be TRBD1 or TRBD2 (5 bases each). Germline CDR1 is MGHRA and CDR2 is YSYEKL. The CDR3 is 16 amino acids. Between the trimmed V and J ends, which lost 1 base and 0 bases, there was a span of 11 bases. For the CDR3, the DNA is TGCGCCAGCAGCCAAGGAGGGGCGGCAAGCACAGATACGCAGTATTTT. This codes for CASSQGGAASTDTQYF.